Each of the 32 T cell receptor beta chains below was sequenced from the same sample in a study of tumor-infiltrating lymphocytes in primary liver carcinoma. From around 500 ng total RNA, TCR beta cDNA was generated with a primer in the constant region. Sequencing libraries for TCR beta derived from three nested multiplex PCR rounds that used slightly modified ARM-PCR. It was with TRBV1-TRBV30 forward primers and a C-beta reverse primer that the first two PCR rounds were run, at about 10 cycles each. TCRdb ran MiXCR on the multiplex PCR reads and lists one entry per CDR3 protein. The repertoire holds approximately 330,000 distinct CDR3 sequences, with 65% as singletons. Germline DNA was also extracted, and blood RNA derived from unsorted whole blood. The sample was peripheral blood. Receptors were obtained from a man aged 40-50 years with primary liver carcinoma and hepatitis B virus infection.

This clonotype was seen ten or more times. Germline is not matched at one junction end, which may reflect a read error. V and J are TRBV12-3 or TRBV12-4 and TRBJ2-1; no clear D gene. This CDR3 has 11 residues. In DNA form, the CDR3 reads TGTGCCAGCAGTCGCTACGATGAGCAGTTCTTC. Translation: CASSRYDEQFF.

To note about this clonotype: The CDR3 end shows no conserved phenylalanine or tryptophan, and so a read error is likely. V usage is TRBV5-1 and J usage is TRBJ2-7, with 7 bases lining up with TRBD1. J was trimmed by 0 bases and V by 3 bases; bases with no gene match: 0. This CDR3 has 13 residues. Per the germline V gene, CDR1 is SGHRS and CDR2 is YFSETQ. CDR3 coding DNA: TGCGCCAGCAGCTGGGACAGCTCCTACGAGCAGTACTCC. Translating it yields CASSWDSSYEQYS.

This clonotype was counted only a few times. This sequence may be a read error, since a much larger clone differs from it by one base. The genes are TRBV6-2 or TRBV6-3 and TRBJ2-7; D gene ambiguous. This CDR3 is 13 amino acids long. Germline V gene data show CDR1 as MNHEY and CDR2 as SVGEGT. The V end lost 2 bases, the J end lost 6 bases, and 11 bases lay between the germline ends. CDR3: CASSYGLACEQYF. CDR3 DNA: TGTGCCAGCAGTTACGGCCTCGCCTGCGAGCAGTACTTC.

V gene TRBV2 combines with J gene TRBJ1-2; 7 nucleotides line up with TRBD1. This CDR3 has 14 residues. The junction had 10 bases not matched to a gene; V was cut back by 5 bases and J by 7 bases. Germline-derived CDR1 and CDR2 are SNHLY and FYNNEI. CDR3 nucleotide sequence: TGTGCCAGCAGTTCGGACAGGTCGTTTCGTGGCTACACCTTC. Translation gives CASSSDRSFRGYTF.

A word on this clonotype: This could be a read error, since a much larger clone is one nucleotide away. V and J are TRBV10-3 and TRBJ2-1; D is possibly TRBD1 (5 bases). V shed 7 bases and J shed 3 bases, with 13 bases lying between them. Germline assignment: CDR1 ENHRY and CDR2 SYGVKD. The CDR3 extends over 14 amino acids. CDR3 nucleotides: TGTGCCATCAAGGATGCAGGGAACTACAATGAGCAGTTCTTC. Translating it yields CAIKDAGNYNEQFF.

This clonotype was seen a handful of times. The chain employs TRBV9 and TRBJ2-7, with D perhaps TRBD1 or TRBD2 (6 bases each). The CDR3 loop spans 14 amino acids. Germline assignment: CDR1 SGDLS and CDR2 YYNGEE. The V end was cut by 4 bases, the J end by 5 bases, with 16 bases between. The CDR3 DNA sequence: TGTGCCAGCAGCCTTCAAGGGGGGCCGGACGAGCAGTACTTC. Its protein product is CASSLQGGPDEQYF.

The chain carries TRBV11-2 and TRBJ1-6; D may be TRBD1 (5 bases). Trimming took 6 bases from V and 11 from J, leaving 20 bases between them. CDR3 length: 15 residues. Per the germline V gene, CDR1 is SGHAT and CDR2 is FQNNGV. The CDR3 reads CASRRAGLVSTPLHF. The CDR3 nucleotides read TGTGCCAGCAGAAGAGCAGGGTTAGTGTCTACACCCCTCCACTTT.

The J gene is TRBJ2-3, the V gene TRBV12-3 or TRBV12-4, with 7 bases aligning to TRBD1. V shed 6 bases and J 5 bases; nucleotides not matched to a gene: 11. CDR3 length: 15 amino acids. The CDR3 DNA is TGTGCCAGCAGACCGACAGGGCCTTTCGGAGATACGCAGTATTTT. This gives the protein CASRPTGPFGDTQYF.

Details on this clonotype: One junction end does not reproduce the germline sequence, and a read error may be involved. In nucleotides, the CDR3 is TGTGCCAGCAGCCCTAACAGTGCCCTGAACACTGAAGCTTTATTT. Translated, it gives CASSPNSALNTEALF. The gene calls are TRBV5-6 and TRBJ1-1; no clear D. This CDR3 is built from 15 residues. The germline V gene has CDR1 SGHDT and CDR2 YYEEEE. Full variable domain (outside the CDR3, taken from reference TRBV5-6 and TRBJ1-1): DAGVTQSPTHLIKTRGQQVTLRCSPKSGHDTVSWYQQALGQGPQFIFQYYEEEERQRGNFPDRFSGHQFPNYSSELNVNALLLGDSALYLCASSPNSALNTEALFGQGTRLTVV.

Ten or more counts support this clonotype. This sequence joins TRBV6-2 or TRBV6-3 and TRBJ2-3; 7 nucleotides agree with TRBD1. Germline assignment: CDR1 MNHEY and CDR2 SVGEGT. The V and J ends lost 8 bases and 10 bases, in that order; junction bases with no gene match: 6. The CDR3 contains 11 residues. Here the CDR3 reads CASGTQGAQYF. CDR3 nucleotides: TGTGCCAGCGGTACCCAGGGGGCGCAGTATTTT.

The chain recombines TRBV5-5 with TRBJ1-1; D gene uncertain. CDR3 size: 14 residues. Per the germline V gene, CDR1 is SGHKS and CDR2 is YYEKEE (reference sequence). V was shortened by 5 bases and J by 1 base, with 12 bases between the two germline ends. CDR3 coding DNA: TGTGCCAGCAGGCCCGTTGGAGCGAACACTGAAGCTTTCTTT. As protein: CASRPVGANTEAFF.

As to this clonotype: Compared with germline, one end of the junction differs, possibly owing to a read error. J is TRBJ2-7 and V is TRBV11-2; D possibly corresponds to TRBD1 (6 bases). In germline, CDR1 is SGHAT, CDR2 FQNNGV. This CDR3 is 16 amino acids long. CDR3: CASSLEFGYRVYELYF. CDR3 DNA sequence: TGTGCCAGCAGCTTAGAATTCGGGTACAGGGTCTACGAGCTGTACTTC.

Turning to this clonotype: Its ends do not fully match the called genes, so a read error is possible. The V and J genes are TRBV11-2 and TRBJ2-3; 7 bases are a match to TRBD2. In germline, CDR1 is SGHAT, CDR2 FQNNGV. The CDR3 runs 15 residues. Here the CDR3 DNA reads TGTGTCAGCAGCTTCGCGGGAGTGGATGCAGATATGCAGTATTTT. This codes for CVSSFAGVDADMQYF.

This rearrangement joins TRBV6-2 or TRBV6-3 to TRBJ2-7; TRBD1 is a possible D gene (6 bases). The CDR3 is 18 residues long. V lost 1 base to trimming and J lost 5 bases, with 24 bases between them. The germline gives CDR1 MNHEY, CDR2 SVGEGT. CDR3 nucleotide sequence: TGTGCCAGCAGTTACTGGATCGGAGAGGGGGTCCTCCTAAACGAGCAGTACTTC. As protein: CASSYWIGEGVLLNEQYF.

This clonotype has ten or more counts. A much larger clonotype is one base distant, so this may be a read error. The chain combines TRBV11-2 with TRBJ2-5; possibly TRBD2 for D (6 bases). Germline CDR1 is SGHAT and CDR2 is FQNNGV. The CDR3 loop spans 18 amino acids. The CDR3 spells CAGSLDSGAGGLLETQYF. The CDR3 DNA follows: TGTGCCGGCAGCTTAGATAGTGGAGCGGGCGGACTCTTAGAGACCCAGTACTTC.

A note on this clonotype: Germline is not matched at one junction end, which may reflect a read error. CDR3 protein: CSAKLDMQYF. In nucleotides, the CDR3 is TGCAGCGCGAAGTTAGATATGCAGTATTTT. V gene TRBV29-1 combines with J gene TRBJ2-3, with D unclear. Germline values: CDR1 SQVTM, CDR2 ANQGSEA. This CDR3 contains 10 residues.

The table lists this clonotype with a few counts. The CDR3 sequence is CASSTPPGQGNYGYTF. Here the CDR3 DNA reads TGTGCCAGCAGCACACCCCCGGGACAGGGGAACTATGGCTACACCTTC. V is TRBV6-6 and J is TRBJ1-2; 10 nucleotides agree with TRBD1. Germline trimming cut 6 bases from V and 2 bases from J; bases unmatched to any gene: 9. The CDR3 is 16 amino acids. Germline CDR1 MNHNY, CDR2 SVGAGI (reference sequence).

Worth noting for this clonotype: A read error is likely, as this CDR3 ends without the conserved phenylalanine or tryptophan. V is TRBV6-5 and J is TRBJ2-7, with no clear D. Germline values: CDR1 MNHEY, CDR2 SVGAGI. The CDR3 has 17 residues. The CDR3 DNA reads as TGTGCCAGCATTACGGCTTTGGCTCCCGACCATCCCTACGGGCAGTACCTT. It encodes CASITALAPDHPYGQYL.

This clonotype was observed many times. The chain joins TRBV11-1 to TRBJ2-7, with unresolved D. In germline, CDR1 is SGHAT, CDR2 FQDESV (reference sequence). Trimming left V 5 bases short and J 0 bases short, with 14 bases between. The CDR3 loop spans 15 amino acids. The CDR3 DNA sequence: TGTGCCAGCAGCCCCTTGGTTGGATCCTCCTACGAGCAGTACTTC. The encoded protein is CASSPLVGSSYEQYF. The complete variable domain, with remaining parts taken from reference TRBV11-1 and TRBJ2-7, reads EAEVAQSPRYKITEKSQAVAFWCDPISGHATLYWYRQILGQGPELLVQFQDESVVDDSQLPKDRFSAERLKGVDSTLKIQPAELGDSAMYLCASSPLVGSSYEQYFGPGTRLTVT.

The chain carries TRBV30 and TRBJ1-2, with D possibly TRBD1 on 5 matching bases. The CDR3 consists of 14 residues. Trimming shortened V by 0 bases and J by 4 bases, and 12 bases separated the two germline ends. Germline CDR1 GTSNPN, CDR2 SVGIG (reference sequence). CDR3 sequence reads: CAWSVSQGPYGYTF. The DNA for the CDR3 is TGTGCCTGGAGTGTTAGTCAGGGCCCCTATGGCTACACCTTC.

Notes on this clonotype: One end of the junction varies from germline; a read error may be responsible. CDR3 amino acids: CGSNLLSNEQFF. CDR3 DNA sequence: TGTGGCAGCAACCTCCTCTCTAATGAGCAGTTCTTC. The chain recombines TRBV11-2 with TRBJ2-1; D gene ambiguous. The CDR3 is 12 amino acids. Germline CDR1 SGHAT, CDR2 FQNNGV.

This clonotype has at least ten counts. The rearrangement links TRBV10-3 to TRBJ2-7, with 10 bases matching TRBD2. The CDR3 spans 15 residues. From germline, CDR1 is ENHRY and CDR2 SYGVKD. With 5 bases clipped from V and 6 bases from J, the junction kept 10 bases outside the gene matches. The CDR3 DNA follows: TGTGCCATCAGTTGGGGACTAGCGAGTGGGAGCGAGCAGTACTTC. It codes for CAISWGLASGSEQYF.

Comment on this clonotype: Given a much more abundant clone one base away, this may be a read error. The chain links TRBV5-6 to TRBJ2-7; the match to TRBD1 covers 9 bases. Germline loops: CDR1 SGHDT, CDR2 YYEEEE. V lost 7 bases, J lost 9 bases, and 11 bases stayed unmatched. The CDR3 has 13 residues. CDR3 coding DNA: TGTGCCAGCCTCGGGACAGGGTTCGGTGTGCAGTACTTC. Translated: CASLGTGFGVQYF.

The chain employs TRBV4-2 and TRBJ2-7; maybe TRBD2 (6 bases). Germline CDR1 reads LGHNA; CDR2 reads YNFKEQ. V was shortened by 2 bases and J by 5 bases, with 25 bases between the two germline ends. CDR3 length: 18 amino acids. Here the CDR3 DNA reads TGTGCCAGCAGCCAAAACTCCCCGAGTAGTGGGAGGAAACACGAGCAGTACTTC. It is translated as CASSQNSPSSGRKHEQYF.

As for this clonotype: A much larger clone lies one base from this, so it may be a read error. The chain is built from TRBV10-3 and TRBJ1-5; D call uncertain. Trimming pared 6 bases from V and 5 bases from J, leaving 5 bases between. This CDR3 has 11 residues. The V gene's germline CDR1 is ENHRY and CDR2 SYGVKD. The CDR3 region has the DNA TGTGCCATCAGAGAGGATCAGCCCCAGCATTTT. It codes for CAIREDQPQHF.

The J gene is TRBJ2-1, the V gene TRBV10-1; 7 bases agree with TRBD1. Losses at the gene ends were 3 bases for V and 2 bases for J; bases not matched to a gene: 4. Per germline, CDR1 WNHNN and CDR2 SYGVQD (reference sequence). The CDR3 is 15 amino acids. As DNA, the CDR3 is TGCGCCAGCAGTGATAACAGGGGACCCTACAATGAGCAGTTCTTC. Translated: CASSDNRGPYNEQFF.

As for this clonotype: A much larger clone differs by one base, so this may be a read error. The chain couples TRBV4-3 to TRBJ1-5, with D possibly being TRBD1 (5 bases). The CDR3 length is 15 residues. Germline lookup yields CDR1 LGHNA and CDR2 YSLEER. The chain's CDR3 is CTSSQYPGTSQPQHF. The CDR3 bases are TGCACCAGCAGCCAATACCCAGGGACTTCTCAGCCCCAGCATTTT.

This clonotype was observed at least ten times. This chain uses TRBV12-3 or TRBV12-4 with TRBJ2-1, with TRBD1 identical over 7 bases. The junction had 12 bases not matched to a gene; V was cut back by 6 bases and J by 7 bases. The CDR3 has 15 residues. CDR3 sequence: CASREGQSLQNEQFF. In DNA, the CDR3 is TGTGCCAGCAGAGAGGGACAGTCCCTACAGAATGAGCAGTTCTTC.

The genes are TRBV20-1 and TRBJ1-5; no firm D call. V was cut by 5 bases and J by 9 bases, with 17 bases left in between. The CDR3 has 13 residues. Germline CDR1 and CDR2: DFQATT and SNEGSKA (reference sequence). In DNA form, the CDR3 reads TGCAGTGCTGATACAAGGCTGGGTCTGCCCCAGCATTTT. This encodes CSADTRLGLPQHF.

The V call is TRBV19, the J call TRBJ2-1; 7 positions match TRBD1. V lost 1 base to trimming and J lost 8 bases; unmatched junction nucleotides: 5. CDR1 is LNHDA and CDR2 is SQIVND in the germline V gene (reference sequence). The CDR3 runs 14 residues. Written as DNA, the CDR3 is TGTGCCAGTAGTATAGGGGCAGGGGGAGATGAGCAGTTCTTC. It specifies CASSIGAGGDEQFF.

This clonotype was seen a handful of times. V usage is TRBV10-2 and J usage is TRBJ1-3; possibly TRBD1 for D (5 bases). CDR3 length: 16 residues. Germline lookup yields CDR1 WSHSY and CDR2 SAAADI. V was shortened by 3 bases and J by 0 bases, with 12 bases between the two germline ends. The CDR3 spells CASSDPPDSSGNTIYF. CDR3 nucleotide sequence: TGCGCCAGCAGTGACCCCCCCGACAGCTCTGGAAACACCATATATTTT.

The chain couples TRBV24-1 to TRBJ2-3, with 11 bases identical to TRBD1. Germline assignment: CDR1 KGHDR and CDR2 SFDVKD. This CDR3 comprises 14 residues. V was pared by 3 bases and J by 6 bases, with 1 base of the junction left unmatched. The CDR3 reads CATSDGQGADTQYF. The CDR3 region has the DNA TGTGCCACCAGTGATGGACAGGGGGCGGATACGCAGTATTTT.